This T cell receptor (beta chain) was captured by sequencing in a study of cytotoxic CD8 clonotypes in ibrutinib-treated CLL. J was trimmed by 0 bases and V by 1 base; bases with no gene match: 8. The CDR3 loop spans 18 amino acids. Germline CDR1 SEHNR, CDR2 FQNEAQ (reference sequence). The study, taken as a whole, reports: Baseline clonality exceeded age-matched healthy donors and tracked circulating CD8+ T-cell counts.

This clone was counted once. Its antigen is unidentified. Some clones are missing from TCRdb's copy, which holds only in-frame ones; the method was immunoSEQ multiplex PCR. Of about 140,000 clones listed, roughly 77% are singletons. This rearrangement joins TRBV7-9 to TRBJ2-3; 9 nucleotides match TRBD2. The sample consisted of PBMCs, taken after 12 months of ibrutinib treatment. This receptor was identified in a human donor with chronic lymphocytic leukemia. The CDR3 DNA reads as TGTGCCAGCAGCTTAGGAGGTAGCGGGGGCGCTAGCACAGATACGCAGTATTTT. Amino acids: CASSLGGSGGASTDTQYF.